The 29 T cell receptor beta chains presented below share a single source sample, sequenced in a study of blood T cells in healthy people across ages. Through a sample-barcoded 5' primer and a J-beta primer mix, a second PCR was run for roughly 7 to 11 cycles. Via MiXCR, TCRdb re-called the 5' RACE reads, giving one row per CDR3 protein. The sample includes roughly 730,000 distinct CDR3 sequences, approximately 60% of them seen just once. Sequencing input: blood. All receptors derive from a man in his forties or fifties in good health.

The chain combines TRBV7-2 with TRBJ2-1, with TRBD1 as a possible D gene (6 bases). Germline CDR1 is SGHTA and CDR2 is FQGNSA. V was cut by 5 bases and J by 10 bases, with 15 bases left in between. The CDR3 is made up of 13 amino acids. The CDR3 DNA reads as TGTGCCAGCAGCGACCTGGGGGCCTACGAGCAGTTCTTC. Translating gives CASSDLGAYEQFF.

The gene calls are TRBV16 and TRBJ2-7; no definite D call. V was cut by 4 bases and J by 5 bases, with 12 bases left in between. This CDR3 has 13 amino acids. The V gene's germline CDR1 is KGHSY and CDR2 FQNENV. This CDR3 reads CASSPVRPDEQYF. CDR3 in DNA: TGTGCCAGCAGCCCCGTTCGCCCGGACGAGCAGTACTTC.

A few counts support this clonotype. The gene calls are TRBV10-3 and TRBJ2-2, with D possibly being TRBD2 (5 bases). Germline lookup yields CDR1 ENHRY and CDR2 SYGVKD. CDR3 length: 12 amino acids. V lost 11 bases and J 7 bases, leaving 14 bases between the germline ends. The CDR3, as DNA: TGTGCCGTCTCCAACGGAGGCGGGGAGCTGTTTTTT. Its protein is CAVSNGGGELFF.

The chain has TRBV2 and TRBJ2-7, with D possibly being TRBD2 (7 bases). Trimming shortened V by 6 bases and J by 5 bases, and 11 bases separated the two germline ends. Germline-derived CDR1 and CDR2 are SNHLY and FYNNEI. The CDR3 loop spans 12 amino acids. The CDR3 DNA sequence: TGTGCCAGCAGGGGGGGGACACACGAGCAGTACTTC. Residues: CASRGGTHEQYF.

The CDR3 DNA is TGCGCCAGCAGTTTTTTGCGCGCTGAAGCTTTCTTT. Translated, it gives CASSFLRAEAFF. The chain joins TRBV10-2 to TRBJ1-1; no clear D. V was clipped by 5 bases and J by 6 bases, with 10 bases between them. This CDR3 comprises 12 residues. Germline assignment: CDR1 WSHSY and CDR2 SAAADI.

The rearrangement links TRBV9 to TRBJ2-1; D might be TRBD2 (5 bases). The CDR3 has 15 amino acids. V lost 1 base, J lost 8 bases, and 16 bases lay in between. Per the germline V gene, CDR1 is SGDLS and CDR2 is YYNGEE. The CDR3 DNA reads TGTGCCAGCAGCGTACCAGGCCCGTCCGGGGATGAGCAGTTCTTC. Its protein is CASSVPGPSGDEQFF.

CDR3 nucleotide sequence: TGCAGCGCGAGACCTGAGAACACCGGGGAGCTGTTTTTT. Residues: CSARPENTGELFF. The genes are TRBV20-1 and TRBJ2-2; D call uncertain. In germline, CDR1 is DFQATT, CDR2 SNEGSKA (reference sequence). The CDR3 loop spans 13 amino acids.

The chain recombines TRBV29-1 with TRBJ2-1; tentatively, D is TRBD1 (5 bases). The CDR3 totals 12 residues. The ends were cut back, 7 bases at V and 6 bases at J, with 13 bases in the middle. Germline V gives CDR1 SQVTM, CDR2 ANQGSEA. CDR3 in DNA: TGCAGCGCCCAGGGATACGGCAATGAGCAGTTCTTC. The encoded protein is CSAQGYGNEQFF.

V and J are TRBV6-4 and TRBJ2-3, with TRBD2 identical over 11 bases. CDR1 and CDR2 from the germline V gene are MRHNA and SNTAGT. The CDR3 length is 15 residues. Germline trimming cut 4 bases from V and 8 bases from J; bases unmatched to any gene: 8. CDR3 DNA: TGTGCCAGCAGTGCCGGGACTAGCGGTGGGGGTACGCAGTATTTT. Encoded protein: CASSAGTSGGGTQYF.

The chain combines TRBV6-2 or TRBV6-3 with TRBJ2-5, with D perhaps given as TRBD1 or TRBD2 (5 bases each). Per the germline V gene, CDR1 is MNHEY and CDR2 is SVGEGT. V dropped 2 bases and J dropped 1 base, with 8 bases sitting between them. This CDR3 is 14 amino acids long. CDR3 nucleotide sequence: TGTGCCAGCAGTTACGTGGGGGTCCAAGAGACCCAGTACTTC. Translation: CASSYVGVQETQYF.

The chain has TRBV3-1 and TRBJ1-1; no clear D gene. The CDR3 loop spans 15 amino acids. V was pared by 4 bases and J by 3 bases, with 15 bases between. From germline, CDR1 is LGHDT and CDR2 YNNKEL (reference sequence). The CDR3: CASSLTHRADTEAFF. CDR3 coding DNA: TGTGCCAGCAGCCTGACCCACCGGGCTGACACTGAAGCTTTCTTT.

This clonotype came up a few times. The chain has TRBV20-1 and TRBJ2-6; D possibly corresponds to TRBD1 (6 bases). The CDR3 contains 14 residues. Trimming took off 0 bases at V and 5 bases at J, with 8 bases between the two ends. CDR1 is DFQATT and CDR2 is SNEGSKA in the germline V gene (reference sequence). The CDR3 DNA reads TGCAGTGCTAGAGATTGGGACAGGGCCAACGTCCTGACTTTC. Amino acid sequence: CSARDWDRANVLTF.

This CDR3 reads CAISLQGSGANVLTF. DNA of the CDR3: TGTGCCATCAGCCTTCAGGGTTCCGGGGCCAACGTCCTGACTTTC. This chain uses TRBV10-3 with TRBJ2-6, with TRBD1 as a possible D gene (5 bases). The CDR3 length is 15 residues. Germline CDR1 ENHRY, CDR2 SYGVKD. V was cut by 6 bases and J by 4 bases, with 13 bases left in between.

The chain has TRBV25-1 and TRBJ2-5, with unresolved D. Per the germline V gene, CDR1 is MGHDK and CDR2 is SYGVNS. The V and J ends lost 1 base and 5 bases respectively, with 11 bases between them. The CDR3 contains 14 residues. CDR3 loop: CASSESLGRETQYF. CDR3 DNA sequence: TGTGCCAGCAGTGAATCGCTAGGGCGGGAGACCCAGTACTTC.

This chain connects TRBV15 to TRBJ2-7, with 13 bases identical to TRBD2. The better agreement between TRBJ2-5 and the DNA end casts doubt on the J call. CDR1 LNHNV and CDR2 YYDKDF come from the germline V gene (reference sequence). The CDR3 covers 15 residues. The CDR3 is CATSPGLAGDETQYF. The DNA of the CDR3 is TGTGCCACCAGCCCCGGACTAGCGGGGGATGAGACCCAGTACTTC.

This clonotype was found a few times. The chain carries TRBV3-1 and TRBJ2-3; 7 bases fit TRBD2. CDR1 LGHDT and CDR2 YNNKEL come from the germline V gene (reference sequence). V lost 1 base to trimming and J lost 0 bases; unmatched junction nucleotides: 4. This CDR3 has 16 residues. In nucleotides, the CDR3 is TGTGCCAGCAGCCAAGGTACCGGGGGGAGCACAGATACGCAGTATTTT. Its protein is CASSQGTGGSTDTQYF.

The V and J genes are TRBV10-3 and TRBJ2-2; 10 bases agree with TRBD2. CDR1 ENHRY and CDR2 SYGVKD come from the germline V gene. The CDR3 sequence is 16 residues long. CDR3 sequence reads: CAENYSGGPNTGELFF. The CDR3 DNA reads TGTGCTGAAAACTATAGCGGGGGGCCGAACACCGGGGAGCTGTTTTTT.

The chain combines TRBV3-1 with TRBJ2-6; D assignment may be TRBD1 or TRBD2 (5 bases each). CDR3 length: 17 residues. The V end lost 1 base, the J end lost 1 base, and 11 bases lay between the germline ends. Germline CDR1 and CDR2: LGHDT and YNNKEL (reference sequence). CDR3 residues: CASSQVGVKSGANVLTF. For the CDR3, the DNA is TGTGCCAGCAGCCAAGTGGGGGTAAAATCTGGGGCCAACGTCCTGACTTTC. Supplemented by reference TRBV3-1 and TRBJ2-6, the full variable domain reads DTAVSQTPKYLVTQMGNDKSIKCEQNLGHDTMYWYKQDSKKFLKIMFSYNNKELIINETVPNRFSPKSPDKAHLNLHINSLELGDSAVYFCASSQVGVKSGANVLTFGAGSRLTVL.

This clonotype was seen more than once but under ten times. The chain uses TRBV7-2 and TRBJ2-5; the match to TRBD1 covers 10 bases. Trimming took 5 bases from V and 4 from J; bases not matched to a gene: 7. Germline values: CDR1 SGHTA, CDR2 FQGNSA. This CDR3 spans 15 amino acids. The CDR3: CASSRPGQGRETQYF. CDR3 nucleotide sequence: TGTGCCAGCAGCCGCCCGGGACAGGGGCGAGAGACCCAGTACTTC.

This clonotype was seen a handful of times. The V gene is TRBV7-9, the J gene TRBJ2-5, with a weak D call TRBD1 (6 bases). The V gene lost 5 bases and the J gene lost 5 bases, with 15 bases spanning the gap. Per the germline V gene, CDR1 is SEHNR and CDR2 is FQNEAQ (reference sequence). The CDR3 consists of 14 residues. CDR3 nucleotide sequence: TGTGCCAGCAGCACACCAACAGGGAATGAGACCCAGTACTTC. Translated, it gives CASSTPTGNETQYF. The whole variable domain, filled in from reference TRBV7-9 and TRBJ2-5, reads DTGVSQNPRHKITKRGQNVTFRCDPISEHNRLYWYRQTLGQGPEFLTYFQNEAQLEKSRLLSDRFSAERPKGSFSTLEIQRTEQGDSAMYLCASSTPTGNETQYFGPGTRLLVL.

The chain employs TRBV2 and TRBJ2-5; 16 nucleotides line up with TRBD2. The germline gives CDR1 SNHLY, CDR2 FYNNEI. This CDR3 region has 14 residues. Trimming removed 9 bases from V and 11 bases from J; junction bases left unmatched: 9. The CDR3 loop is CASRGTSGRGEQYF. CDR3 DNA: TGTGCCAGTAGGGGGACTAGCGGGAGGGGGGAGCAGTACTTC. Filled out from reference TRBV2 and TRBJ2-5, the complete variable domain reads EPEVTQTPSHQVTQMGQEVILRCVPISNHLYFYWYRQILGQKVEFLVSFYNNEISEKSEIFDDQFSVERPDGSNFTLKIRSTKLEDSAMYFCASRGTSGRGEQYFGPGTRLLVL.

This chain joins TRBV19 and TRBJ2-6; TRBD1 matches at 7 bases. Losses at the gene ends were 4 bases for V and 4 bases for J; bases not matched to a gene: 10. CDR3 length equals 17 residues. CDR1 and CDR2 from the germline V gene are LNHDA and SQIVND (reference sequence). As DNA, the CDR3 is TGTGCCAGTAGTACCCGACAGGGTCTGGCCGGGGCCAACGTCCTGACTTTC. It specifies CASSTRQGLAGANVLTF.

The CDR3: CATYSTATDTQYF. CDR3 in DNA: TGTGCCACATACTCGACAGCCACAGATACGCAGTATTTT. The rearrangement joins TRBV24-1 to TRBJ2-3, with D perhaps matching TRBD1 (5 bases). This CDR3 has 13 residues. Trimming cost V 10 bases and J 2 bases, with 12 bases left between them. From germline, CDR1 is KGHDR and CDR2 SFDVKD.

Details on this clonotype: At one boundary the junction diverges from the germline segment, which might be a read error. This chain connects TRBV6-5 to TRBJ1-2, with 7 positions matching TRBD1. Looked up from germline, CDR1 is MNHEY and CDR2 is SVGAGI. The CDR3 is 14 residues long. The chain's CDR3 is CASSWTGVSYGHTF. The CDR3 DNA is TGTGCCAGCAGTTGGACAGGTGTCTCCTATGGCCACACCTTC.

This clonotype was recorded a few times. This rearrangement joins TRBV20-1 to TRBJ2-7, with D maybe TRBD2 (5 bases). The V end was cut by 6 bases, the J end by 2 bases, with 14 bases between. Germline CDR1 is DFQATT and CDR2 is SNEGSKA (reference sequence). This CDR3 has 13 residues. CDR3: CSAPPEGTYEQYF. Here the CDR3 DNA reads TGCAGTGCCCCGCCTGAGGGAACCTACGAGCAGTACTTC.

This clonotype was observed a handful of times. The V gene is TRBV7-4, the J gene TRBJ1-5, with a tentative D call TRBD1 (6 bases). The CDR3 length is 17 residues. Germline loops: CDR1 SGHVT, CDR2 SQSDAQ. The V end lost 3 bases, the J end lost 0 bases, and 15 bases lay between the germline ends. The CDR3 protein is CASSLGPGTYSNQPQHF. The DNA of the CDR3 is TGTGCCAGCAGCTTGGGCCCCGGGACATATAGCAATCAGCCCCAGCATTTT. The whole variable domain, remainder taken from reference TRBV7-4 and TRBJ1-5, is GAGVSQSPRYKVAKRGRDVALRCDSISGHVTLYWYRQTLGQGSEVLTYSQSDAQRDKSGRPSGRFSAERPERSVSTLKIQRTEQGDSAVYLCASSLGPGTYSNQPQHFGDGTRLSIL.

This clonotype was seen many times. V usage is TRBV7-9 and J usage is TRBJ2-4, with 8 nucleotides matching TRBD1. The V segment lost 5 bases and the J segment 9 bases; nucleotides outside the gene matches: 9. From germline, CDR1 is SEHNR and CDR2 FQNEAQ (reference sequence). The CDR3 loop spans 14 amino acids. As DNA, the CDR3 is TGTGCCAGCAGCCAAAACAGGGGGAACGCCATTCAGTACTTC. It is translated as CASSQNRGNAIQYF.

The V call is TRBV12-3 or TRBV12-4, the J call TRBJ2-3; D is perhaps TRBD2 (6 bases). The CDR3 length is 12 residues. V dropped 7 bases and J dropped 5 bases, with 10 bases sitting between them. In DNA form, the CDR3 reads TGTGCCAGCACCTCGGGGGTAGATACGCAGTATTTT. It is translated as CASTSGVDTQYF.

This clonotype was detected only a few times. This sequence joins TRBV20-1 and TRBJ2-7; D is perhaps TRBD1 (6 bases). The CDR3 runs to 12 residues. CDR1 is DFQATT and CDR2 is SNEGSKA in the germline V gene (reference sequence). V was cut by 5 bases and J by 2 bases, with 10 bases left in between. CDR3 nucleotides: TGCAGTGCTCAAACAGGGACCTACGAGCAGTACTTC. Translating it yields CSAQTGTYEQYF.